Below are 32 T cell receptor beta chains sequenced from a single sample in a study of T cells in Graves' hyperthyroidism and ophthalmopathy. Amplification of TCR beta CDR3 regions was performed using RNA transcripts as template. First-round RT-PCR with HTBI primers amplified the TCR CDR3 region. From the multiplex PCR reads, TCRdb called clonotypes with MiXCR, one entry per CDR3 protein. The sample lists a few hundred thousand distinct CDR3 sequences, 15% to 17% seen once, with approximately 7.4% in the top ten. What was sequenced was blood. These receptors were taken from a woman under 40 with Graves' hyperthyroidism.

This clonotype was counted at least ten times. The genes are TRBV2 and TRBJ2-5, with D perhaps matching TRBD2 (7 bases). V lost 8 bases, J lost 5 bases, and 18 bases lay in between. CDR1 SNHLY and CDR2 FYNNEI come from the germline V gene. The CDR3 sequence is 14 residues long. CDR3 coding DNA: TGTGCCAGCTTTGGTCGCGGGGGCGGGGAGACCCAGTACTTC. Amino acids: CASFGRGGGETQYF.

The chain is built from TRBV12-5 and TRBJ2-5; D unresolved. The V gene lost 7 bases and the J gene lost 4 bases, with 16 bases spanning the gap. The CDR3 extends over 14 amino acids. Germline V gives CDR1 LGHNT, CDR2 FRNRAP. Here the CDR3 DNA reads TGTGCTAGTGCCTCAGAAGTGAGGATAGAGACCCAGTACTTC. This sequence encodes CASASEVRIETQYF.

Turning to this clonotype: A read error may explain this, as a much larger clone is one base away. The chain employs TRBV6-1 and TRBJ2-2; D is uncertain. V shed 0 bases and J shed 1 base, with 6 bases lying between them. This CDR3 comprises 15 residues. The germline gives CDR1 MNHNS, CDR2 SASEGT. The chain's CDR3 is CASSEAGVNTGELFF. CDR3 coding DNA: TGTGCCAGCAGTGAAGCGGGCGTGAACACCGGGGAGCTGTTTTTT.

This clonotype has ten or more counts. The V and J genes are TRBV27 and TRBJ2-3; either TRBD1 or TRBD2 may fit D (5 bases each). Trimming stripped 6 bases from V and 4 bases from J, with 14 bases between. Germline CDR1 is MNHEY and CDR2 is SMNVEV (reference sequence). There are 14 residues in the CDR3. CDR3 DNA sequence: TGTGCCAGCAGATCGGGGCTCGGCCCAGATACGCAGTATTTT. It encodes CASRSGLGPDTQYF.

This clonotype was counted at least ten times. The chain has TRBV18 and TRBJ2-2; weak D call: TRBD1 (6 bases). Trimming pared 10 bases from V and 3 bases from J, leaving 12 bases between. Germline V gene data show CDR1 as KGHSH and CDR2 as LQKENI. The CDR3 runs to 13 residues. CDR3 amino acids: CATSQGYTGELFF. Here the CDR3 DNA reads TGTGCCACCTCTCAGGGGTACACCGGGGAGCTGTTTTTT.

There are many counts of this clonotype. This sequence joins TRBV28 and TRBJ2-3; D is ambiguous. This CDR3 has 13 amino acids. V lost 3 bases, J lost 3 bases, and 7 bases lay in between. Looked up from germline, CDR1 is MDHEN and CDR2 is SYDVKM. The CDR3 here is CASSFPPTDTQYF. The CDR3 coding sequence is TGTGCCAGCAGTTTTCCCCCTACAGATACGCAGTATTTT.

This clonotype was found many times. The CDR3: CASSQGDFPPYEQYF. CDR3 sequence (DNA): TGTGCCAGCAGCCAAGGGGACTTCCCGCCCTACGAGCAGTACTTC. This rearrangement joins TRBV3-1 to TRBJ2-7, with D perhaps TRBD2 (6 bases). Germline lookup yields CDR1 LGHDT and CDR2 YNNKEL (reference sequence). Deletions cut 1 base from V and 2 bases from J, with 12 bases between. The length of the CDR3 is 15 residues.

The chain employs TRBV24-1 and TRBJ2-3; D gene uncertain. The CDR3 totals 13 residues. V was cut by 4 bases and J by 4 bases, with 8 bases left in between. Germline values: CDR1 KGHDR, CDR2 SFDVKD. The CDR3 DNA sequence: TGTGCCACCAGTGAGTCCGGGTCAGATACGCAGTATTTT. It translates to CATSESGSDTQYF.

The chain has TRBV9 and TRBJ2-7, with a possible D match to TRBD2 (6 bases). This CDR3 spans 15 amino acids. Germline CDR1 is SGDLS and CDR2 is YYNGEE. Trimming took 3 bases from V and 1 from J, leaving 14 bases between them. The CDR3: CASSARGGISYEQYF. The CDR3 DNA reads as TGTGCCAGCAGCGCGAGGGGAGGCATTTCCTACGAGCAGTACTTC.

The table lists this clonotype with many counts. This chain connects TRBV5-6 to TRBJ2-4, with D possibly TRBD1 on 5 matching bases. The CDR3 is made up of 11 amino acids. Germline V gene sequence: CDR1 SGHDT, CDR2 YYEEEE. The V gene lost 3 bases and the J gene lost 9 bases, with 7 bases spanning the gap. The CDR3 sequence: CASSYQGIQYF. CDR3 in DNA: TGTGCCAGCAGCTACCAGGGCATTCAGTACTTC.

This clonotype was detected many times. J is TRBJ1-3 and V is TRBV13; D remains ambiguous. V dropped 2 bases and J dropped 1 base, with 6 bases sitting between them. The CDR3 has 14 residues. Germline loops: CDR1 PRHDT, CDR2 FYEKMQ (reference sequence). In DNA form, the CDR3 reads TGTGCCAGCAGCTTAACACGTTCTGGAAACACCATATATTTT. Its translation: CASSLTRSGNTIYF. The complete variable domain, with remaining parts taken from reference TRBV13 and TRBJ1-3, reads AAGVIQSPRHLIKEKRETATLKCYPIPRHDTVYWYQQGPGQDPQFLISFYEKMQSDKGSIPDRFSAQQFSDYHSELNMSSLELGDSALYFCASSLTRSGNTIYFGEGSWLTVV.

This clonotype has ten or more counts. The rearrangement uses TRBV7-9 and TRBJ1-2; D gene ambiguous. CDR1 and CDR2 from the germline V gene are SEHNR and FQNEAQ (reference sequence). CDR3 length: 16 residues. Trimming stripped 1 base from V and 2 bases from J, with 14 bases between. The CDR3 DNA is TGTGCCAGCAGCTTAGACTTTGAGCTAGCGAACTATGGCTACACCTTC. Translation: CASSLDFELANYGYTF.

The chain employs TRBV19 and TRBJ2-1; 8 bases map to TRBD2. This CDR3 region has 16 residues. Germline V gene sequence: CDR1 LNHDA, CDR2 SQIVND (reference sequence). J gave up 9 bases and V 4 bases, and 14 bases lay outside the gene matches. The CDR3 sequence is CASSTTLGSGMGEQFF. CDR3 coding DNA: TGTGCCAGTAGTACCACTCTGGGTAGCGGGATGGGTGAGCAGTTCTTC.

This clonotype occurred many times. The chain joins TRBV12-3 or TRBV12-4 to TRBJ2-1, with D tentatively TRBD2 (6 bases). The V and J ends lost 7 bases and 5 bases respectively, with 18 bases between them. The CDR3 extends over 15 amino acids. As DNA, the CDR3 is TGTGCCAGCATCGACCGGGACTCGGCCAACAATGAGCAGTTCTTC. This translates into CASIDRDSANNEQFF.

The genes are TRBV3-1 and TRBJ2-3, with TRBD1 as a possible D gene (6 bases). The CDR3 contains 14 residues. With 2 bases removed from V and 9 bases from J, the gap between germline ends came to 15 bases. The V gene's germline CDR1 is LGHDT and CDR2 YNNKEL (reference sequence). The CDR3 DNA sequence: TGTGCCAGCAGCCAACATACAGGGATAGGGACGCAGTATTTT. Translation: CASSQHTGIGTQYF.

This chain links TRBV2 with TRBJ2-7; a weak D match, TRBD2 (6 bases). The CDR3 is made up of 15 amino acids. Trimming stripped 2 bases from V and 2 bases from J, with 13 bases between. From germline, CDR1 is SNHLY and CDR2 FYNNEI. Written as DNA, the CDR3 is TGTGCCAGCAGTGAATGGCGGGATTCTACCTACGAGCAGTACTTC. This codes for CASSEWRDSTYEQYF.

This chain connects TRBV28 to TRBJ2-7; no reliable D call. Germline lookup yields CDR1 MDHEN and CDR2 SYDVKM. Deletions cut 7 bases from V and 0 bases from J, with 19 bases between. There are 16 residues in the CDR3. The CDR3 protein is CASMALYGQSSYEQYF. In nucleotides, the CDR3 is TGTGCCAGCATGGCCCTTTACGGGCAGAGCTCCTACGAGCAGTACTTC.

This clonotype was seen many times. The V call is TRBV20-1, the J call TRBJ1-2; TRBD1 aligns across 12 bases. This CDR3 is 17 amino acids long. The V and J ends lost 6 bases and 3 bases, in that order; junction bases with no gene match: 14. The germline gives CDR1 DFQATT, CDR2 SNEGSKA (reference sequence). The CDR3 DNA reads TGCAGTGCCGATTTTCAAGGGGACAGGGGGCGCGACTATGGCTACACCTTC. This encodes CSADFQGDRGRDYGYTF.

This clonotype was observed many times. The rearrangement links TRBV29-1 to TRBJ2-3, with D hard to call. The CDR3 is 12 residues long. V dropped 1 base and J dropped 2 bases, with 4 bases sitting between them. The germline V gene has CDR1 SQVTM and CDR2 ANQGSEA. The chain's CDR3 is CSVEGSTDTQYF. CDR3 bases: TGCAGCGTTGAAGGTTCCACAGATACGCAGTATTTT.

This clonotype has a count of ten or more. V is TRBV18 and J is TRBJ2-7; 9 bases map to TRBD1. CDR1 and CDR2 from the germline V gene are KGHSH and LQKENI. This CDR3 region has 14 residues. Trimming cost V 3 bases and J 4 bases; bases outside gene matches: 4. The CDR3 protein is CASSPRTGEYEQYF. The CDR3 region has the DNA TGTGCCAGCTCACCCAGGACAGGGGAATACGAGCAGTACTTC.

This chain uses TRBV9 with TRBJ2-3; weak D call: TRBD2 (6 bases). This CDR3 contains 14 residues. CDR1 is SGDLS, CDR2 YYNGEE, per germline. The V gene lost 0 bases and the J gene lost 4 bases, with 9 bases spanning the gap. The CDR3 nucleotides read TGTGCCAGCAGCGTAGTGGCGGGATCAGATACGCAGTATTTT. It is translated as CASSVVAGSDTQYF.

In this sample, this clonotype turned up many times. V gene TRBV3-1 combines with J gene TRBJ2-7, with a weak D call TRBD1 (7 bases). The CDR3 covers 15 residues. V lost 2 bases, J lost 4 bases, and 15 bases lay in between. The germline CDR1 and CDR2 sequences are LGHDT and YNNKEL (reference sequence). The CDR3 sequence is CASSQMGGQQYEQYF. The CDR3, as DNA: TGTGCCAGCAGCCAAATGGGGGGACAGCAGTACGAGCAGTACTTC.

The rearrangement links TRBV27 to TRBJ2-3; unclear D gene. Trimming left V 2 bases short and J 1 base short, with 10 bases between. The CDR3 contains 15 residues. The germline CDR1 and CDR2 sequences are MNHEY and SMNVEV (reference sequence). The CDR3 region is CASSLLTVGTDTQYF. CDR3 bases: TGTGCCAGCAGTTTACTTACGGTGGGCACAGATACGCAGTATTTT.

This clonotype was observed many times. For the CDR3, the DNA is TGCGCCAGCAGCTTCTGCGAGCAGTACTTC. It specifies CASSFCEQYF. V usage is TRBV5-1 and J usage is TRBJ2-7, with D hard to call. The CDR3 sequence is 10 residues long. Germline CDR1 is SGHRS and CDR2 is YFSETQ. V lost 2 bases and J 6 bases, leaving 3 bases between the germline ends. The whole variable domain, remainder taken from reference TRBV5-1 and TRBJ2-7, is KAGVTQTPRYLIKTRGQQVTLSCSPISGHRSVSWYQQTPGQGLQFLFEYFSETQRNKGNFPGRFSGRQFSNSRSEMNVSTLELGDSALYLCASSFCEQYFGPGTRLTVT.

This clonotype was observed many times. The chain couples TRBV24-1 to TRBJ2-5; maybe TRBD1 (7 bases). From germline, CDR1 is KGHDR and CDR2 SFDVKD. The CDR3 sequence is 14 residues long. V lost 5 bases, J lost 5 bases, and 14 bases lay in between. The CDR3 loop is CATSAGDRVETQYF. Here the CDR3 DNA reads TGTGCCACCAGTGCGGGAGACAGGGTGGAGACCCAGTACTTC.

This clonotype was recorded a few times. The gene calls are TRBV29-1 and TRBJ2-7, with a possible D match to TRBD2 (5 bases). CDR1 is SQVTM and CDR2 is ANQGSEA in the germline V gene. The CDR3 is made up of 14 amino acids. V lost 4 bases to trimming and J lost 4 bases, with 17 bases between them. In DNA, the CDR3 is TGCAGCGTTGGCCCTAGACTAAGCACGTACGAGCAGTACTTC. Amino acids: CSVGPRLSTYEQYF.

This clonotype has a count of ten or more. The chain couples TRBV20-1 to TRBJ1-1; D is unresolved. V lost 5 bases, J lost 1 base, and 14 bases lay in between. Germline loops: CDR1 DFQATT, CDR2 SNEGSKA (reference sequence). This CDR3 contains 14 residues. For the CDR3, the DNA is TGCAGTGCTCCATCTATGGCAGGGAACACTGAAGCTTTCTTT. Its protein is CSAPSMAGNTEAFF.

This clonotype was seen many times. CDR3 sequence reads: CASRRTSGSSYEQYF. CDR3 coding DNA: TGTGCCAGCAGGCGGACTAGCGGCAGCTCCTACGAGCAGTACTTC. The chain joins TRBV28 to TRBJ2-7; TRBD2 matches 10 bases. Trimming cost V 6 bases and J 0 bases; bases outside gene matches: 5. CDR3 length: 15 amino acids. CDR1 is MDHEN and CDR2 is SYDVKM in the germline V gene.

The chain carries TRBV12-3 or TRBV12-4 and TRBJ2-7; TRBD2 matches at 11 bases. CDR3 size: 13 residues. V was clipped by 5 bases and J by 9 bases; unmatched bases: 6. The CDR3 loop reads CASSLELAGAQYF. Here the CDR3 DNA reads TGTGCCAGCAGTCTGGAACTAGCGGGGGCGCAGTACTTC.

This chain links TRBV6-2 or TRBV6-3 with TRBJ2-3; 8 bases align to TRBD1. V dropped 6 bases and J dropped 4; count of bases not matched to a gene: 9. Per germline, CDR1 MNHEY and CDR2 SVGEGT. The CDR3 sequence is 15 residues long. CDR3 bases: TGTGCCAGCAGCGCTGGACAGGGAAGTCCAGATACGCAGTATTTT. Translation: CASSAGQGSPDTQYF.

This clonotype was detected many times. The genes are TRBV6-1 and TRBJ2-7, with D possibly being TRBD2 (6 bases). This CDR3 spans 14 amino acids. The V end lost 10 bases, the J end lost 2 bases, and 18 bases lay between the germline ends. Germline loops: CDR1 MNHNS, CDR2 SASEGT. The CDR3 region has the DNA TGTGCCACCCCCGGGGCGGGAAACACCTACGAGCAGTACTTC. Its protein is CATPGAGNTYEQYF.

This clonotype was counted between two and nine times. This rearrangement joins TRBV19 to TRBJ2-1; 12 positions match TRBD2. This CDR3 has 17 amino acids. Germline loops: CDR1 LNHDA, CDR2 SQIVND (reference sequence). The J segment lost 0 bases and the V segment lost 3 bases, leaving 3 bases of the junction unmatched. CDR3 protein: CASSIPGLAGSYNEQFF. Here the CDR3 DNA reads TGTGCCAGTAGTATCCCGGGACTAGCGGGCTCCTACAATGAGCAGTTCTTC.